Presented here are 5 T cell receptor beta chains from one specimen sequenced in a study of monozygotic twins with inflammatory bowel disease. TCRdb re-called the 5' RACE reads and gives one entry per CDR3 protein, without DNA. In total, the table holds fewer than 200,000 distinct CDR3 sequences. The sequencing input was blood. These receptors all come from a human donor with ulcerative colitis or Crohn's disease, or a healthy co-twin of an affected twin (not recorded which).

The V and J genes are TRBV7-3 and TRBJ2-1; TCRdb gives TRBD1 as the D gene, but with no DNA this cannot be confirmed. Germline CDR1 reads SGHTA; CDR2 reads FQGTGA. This CDR3 comprises 15 residues. The CDR3 loop reads CASSLFGDNYNEQFF. The full variable domain, completed using reference TRBV7-3 and TRBJ2-1, is GAGVSQTPSNKVTEKGKYVELRCDPISGHTALYWYRQSLGQGPEFLIYFQGTGAADDSGLPNDRFFAVRPEGSVSTLKIQRTERGDSAVYLCASSLFGDNYNEQFFGPGTRLTVL.

The chain recombines TRBV7-8 with TRBJ2-1; checking the TCRdb D call of TRBD2 is not possible without DNA. CDR3 length: 16 amino acids. Germline CDR1 and CDR2: SGHVS and FQNEAQ. The CDR3 region is CASSRPGLAGGGEQFF.

The chain recombines TRBV28 with TRBJ2-5; the D call from TCRdb, TRBD2, cannot be confirmed without DNA. The CDR3 consists of 17 residues. Germline-derived CDR1 and CDR2 are MDHEN and SYDVKM. The chain's CDR3 is CASSRQGTSGVQETQYF.

The rearrangement uses TRBV12-3 or TRBV12-4 and TRBJ2-1; TCRdb calls TRBD2, which cannot be checked without DNA. The CDR3 runs 17 residues. Here the CDR3 reads CASSIGLAQSSYNEQFF.

The chain is built from TRBV5-1 and TRBJ2-7; TCRdb picks TRBD2, but there is no DNA to check that call. Germline-derived CDR1 and CDR2 are SGHRS and YFSETQ. The CDR3 spans 16 residues. The chain's CDR3 is CASSPRAGPSPYEQYF. Combining the CDR3 with reference TRBV5-1 and TRBJ2-7 gives the whole variable domain KAGVTQTPRYLIKTRGQQVTLSCSPISGHRSVSWYQQTPGQGLQFLFEYFSETQRNKGNFPGRFSGRQFSNSRSEMNVSTLELGDSALYLCASSPRAGPSPYEQYFGPGTRLTVT.